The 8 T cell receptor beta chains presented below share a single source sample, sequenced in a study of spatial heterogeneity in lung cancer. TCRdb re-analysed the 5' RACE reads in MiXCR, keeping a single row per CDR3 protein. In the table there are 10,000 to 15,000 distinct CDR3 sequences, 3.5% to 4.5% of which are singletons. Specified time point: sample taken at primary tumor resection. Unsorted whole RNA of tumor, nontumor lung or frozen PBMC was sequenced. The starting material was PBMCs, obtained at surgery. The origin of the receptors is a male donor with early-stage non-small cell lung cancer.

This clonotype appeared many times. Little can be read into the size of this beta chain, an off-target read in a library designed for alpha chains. CDR3 DNA: TGCAGTGCCTCAGCGGGAGGGGGGTACCAAGAGACCCAGTACTTC. Encoded protein: CSASAGGGYQETQYF. V and J are TRBV20-1 and TRBJ2-5; 10 positions agree with TRBD2. The CDR3 runs to 15 residues. J gave up 0 bases and V 6 bases, and 7 bases lay outside the gene matches. Germline assignment: CDR1 DFQATT and CDR2 SNEGSKA (reference sequence).

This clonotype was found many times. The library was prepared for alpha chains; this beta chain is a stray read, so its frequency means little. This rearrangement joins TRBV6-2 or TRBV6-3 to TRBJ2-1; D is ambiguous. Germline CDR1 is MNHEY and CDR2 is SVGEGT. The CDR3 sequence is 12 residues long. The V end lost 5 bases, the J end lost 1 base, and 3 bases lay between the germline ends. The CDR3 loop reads CASSLSYNEQFF. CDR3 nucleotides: TGTGCCAGCAGTCTGTCCTACAATGAGCAGTTCTTC.

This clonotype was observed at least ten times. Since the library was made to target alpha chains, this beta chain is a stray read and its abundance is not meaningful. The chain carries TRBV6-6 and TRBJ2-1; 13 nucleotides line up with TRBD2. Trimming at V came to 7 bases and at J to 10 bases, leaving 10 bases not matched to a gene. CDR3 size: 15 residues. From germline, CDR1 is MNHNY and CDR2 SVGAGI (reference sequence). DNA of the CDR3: TGTGCCAGCACCTCGCGGACTAGCGGGAGAGAAGAGCAGTTCTTC. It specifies CASTSRTSGREEQFF.

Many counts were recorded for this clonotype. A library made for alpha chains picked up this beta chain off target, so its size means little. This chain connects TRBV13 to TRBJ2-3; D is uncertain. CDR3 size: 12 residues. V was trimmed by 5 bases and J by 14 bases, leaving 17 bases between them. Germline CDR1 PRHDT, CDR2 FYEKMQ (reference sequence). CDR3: CASSPRFGRLYF. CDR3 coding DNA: TGTGCCAGCAGCCCCCGTTTTGGCCGGCTGTATTTT.

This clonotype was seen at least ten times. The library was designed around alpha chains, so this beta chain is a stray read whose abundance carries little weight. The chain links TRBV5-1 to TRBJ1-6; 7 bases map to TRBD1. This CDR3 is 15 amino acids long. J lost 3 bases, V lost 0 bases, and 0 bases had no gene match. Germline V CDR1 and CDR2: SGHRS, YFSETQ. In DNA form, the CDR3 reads TGCGCCAGCAGCTTGGGGGACAGCTATAATTCACCCCTCCACTTT. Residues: CASSLGDSYNSPLHF. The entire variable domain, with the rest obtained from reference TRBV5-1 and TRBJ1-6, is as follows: KAGVTQTPRYLIKTRGQQVTLSCSPISGHRSVSWYQQTPGQGLQFLFEYFSETQRNKGNFPGRFSGRQFSNSRSEMNVSTLELGDSALYLCASSLGDSYNSPLHFGNGTRLTVT.

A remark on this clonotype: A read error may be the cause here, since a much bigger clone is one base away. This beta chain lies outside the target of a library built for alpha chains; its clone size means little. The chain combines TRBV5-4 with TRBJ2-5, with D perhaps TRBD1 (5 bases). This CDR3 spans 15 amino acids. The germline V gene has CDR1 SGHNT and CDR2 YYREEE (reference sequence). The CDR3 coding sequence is TGTGCCAGCAGCTTGAGGGGCAGGGTTAGAGAGATCCAGTACTTC. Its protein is CASSLRGRVREIQYF. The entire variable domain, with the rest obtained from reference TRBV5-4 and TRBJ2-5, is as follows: ETGVTQSPTHLIKTRGQQVTLRCSSQSGHNTVSWYQQALGQGPQFIFQYYREEENGRGNFPPRFSGLQFPNYSSELNVNALELDDSALYLCASSLRGRVREIQYFGPGTRLLVL.

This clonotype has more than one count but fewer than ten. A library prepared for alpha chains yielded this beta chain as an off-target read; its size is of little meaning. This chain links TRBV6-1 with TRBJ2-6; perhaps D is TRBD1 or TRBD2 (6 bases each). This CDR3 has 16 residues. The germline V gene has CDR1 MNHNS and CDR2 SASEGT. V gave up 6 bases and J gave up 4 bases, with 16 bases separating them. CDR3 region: CASSEVGGAGANVLTF. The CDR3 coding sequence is TGTGCCAGCAGCGAGGTGGGGGGCGCAGGGGCCAACGTCCTGACTTTC.

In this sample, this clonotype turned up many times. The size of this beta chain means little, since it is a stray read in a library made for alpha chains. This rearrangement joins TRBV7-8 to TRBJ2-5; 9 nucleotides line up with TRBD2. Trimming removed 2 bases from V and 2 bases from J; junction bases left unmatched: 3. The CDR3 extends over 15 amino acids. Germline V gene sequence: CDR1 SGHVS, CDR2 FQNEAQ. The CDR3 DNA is TGTGCCAGCAGCTTAAGTGCGGGAGGGCAAGAGACCCAGTACTTC. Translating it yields CASSLSAGGQETQYF. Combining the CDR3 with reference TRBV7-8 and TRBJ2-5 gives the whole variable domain GAGVSQSPRYKVAKRGQDVALRCDPISGHVSLFWYQQALGQGPEFLTYFQNEAQLDKSGLPSDRFFAERPEGSVSTLKIQRTQQEDSAVYLCASSLSAGGQETQYFGPGTRLLVL.